This passage covers 16 T cell receptor beta chains from one sample sequenced in a study of naive and memory T cell subsets. Two oligonucleotides, mixed equimolar, formed the beta constant-region primer covering TRBC1 and TRBC2. Ligated cDNA was amplified by four rounds of PCR with nested alpha and beta constant-region primers and SP2. TCRdb re-analysed the UMI-ligation and nested PCR reads in MiXCR, keeping a single row per CDR3 protein. The table records approximately 80,000 distinct CDR3 sequences, 9% of them present only once. Source material: naive CD8+ T cells from blood. These receptors were obtained from a human donor in good health.

This clonotype was observed a handful of times. The V call is TRBV2, the J call TRBJ2-7, with unresolved D. V was shortened by 3 bases and J by 3 bases, with 9 bases between the two germline ends. The germline CDR1 and CDR2 sequences are SNHLY and FYNNEI. The CDR3 is 13 residues long. The CDR3 DNA reads as TGTGCCAGCAGTGATTACGGCGGCTACGAGCAGTACTTC. Amino acid sequence: CASSDYGGYEQYF.

Only a few counts were recorded for this clonotype. The chain links TRBV6-1 to TRBJ2-7, with D tentatively TRBD2 (6 bases). The CDR3 sequence is 11 residues long. The V gene lost 6 bases and the J gene lost 5 bases, with 8 bases spanning the gap. Germline V gene lookup returns CDR1 MNHNS and CDR2 SASEGT. The CDR3 sequence: CASRAGHEQYF. The CDR3 nucleotides are TGTGCCAGCAGAGCGGGCCACGAGCAGTACTTC.

This clonotype was counted ten times or more. The chain employs TRBV9 and TRBJ1-1; the match to TRBD1 covers 7 bases. CDR1 and CDR2 from the germline V gene are SGDLS and YYNGEE. J was trimmed by 4 bases and V by 3 bases; bases with no gene match: 6. CDR3 length: 14 residues. For the CDR3, the DNA is TGTGCCAGCAGCGGAGACAGGGCTCGCACTGAAGCTTTCTTT. Translation gives CASSGDRARTEAFF.

The chain couples TRBV5-6 to TRBJ2-1; 7 bases line up with TRBD1. CDR1 and CDR2 from the germline V gene are SGHDT and YYEEEE. This CDR3 has 15 amino acids. J was trimmed by 2 bases and V by 4 bases; bases with no gene match: 6. The CDR3 DNA sequence: TGTGCCAGCAGCCTCGACAGGGTACCCTACAATGAGCAGTTCTTC. Translation gives CASSLDRVPYNEQFF. The variable domain in full, completed from reference TRBV5-6 and TRBJ2-1, reads DAGVTQSPTHLIKTRGQQVTLRCSPKSGHDTVSWYQQALGQGPQFIFQYYEEEERQRGNFPDRFSGHQFPNYSSELNVNALLLGDSALYLCASSLDRVPYNEQFFGPGTRLTVL.

This clonotype was counted only a few times. The genes are TRBV21-1 and TRBJ2-1; TRBD2, the table's D call, was not compared with the DNA. TRBV21-1 is a listed pseudogene. The CDR3 consists of 16 residues. CDR3 DNA: TGTGCCAGCATTCCAGGGATAGCGGGACCTTGCAATGAGCAGTTCTTC. Translated: CASIPGIAGPCNEQFF.

With regard to this clonotype: Its ends do not fully match the called genes, so a read error is possible. J is TRBJ1-2 and V is TRBV9; D unclear. Germline CDR1 SGDLS, CDR2 YYNGEE. The CDR3 length is 9 residues. The CDR3 DNA reads as TGTGCCAGCAGCGTACCCCCAAACTTC. Translation: CASSVPPNF.

This clonotype was seen ten or more times. The chain uses TRBV28 and TRBJ2-5; D perhaps matches TRBD1 (5 bases). The CDR3 spans 15 residues. Germline CDR1 MDHEN, CDR2 SYDVKM. Trimming took 3 bases from V and 5 from J, leaving 16 bases between them. The CDR3 sequence: CASSFGLQGSETQYF. CDR3 nucleotides: TGTGCCAGCAGTTTTGGTCTTCAGGGTTCCGAGACCCAGTACTTC.

CDR3 DNA: TGTGCCAGCAGTTACTTAACTAGCGGAGCACCTCATACGCAGTATTTT. Amino acids: CASSYLTSGAPHTQYF. The chain employs TRBV6-5 and TRBJ2-3, with 8 bases lining up with TRBD2. The V gene's germline CDR1 is MNHEY and CDR2 SVGAGI. The CDR3 spans 16 residues. J lost 7 bases, V lost 1 base, and 10 bases had no gene match.

This clonotype has ten or more counts. J is TRBJ2-3 and V is TRBV10-3; either TRBD1 or TRBD2 may supply D (5 bases each). V lost 0 bases and J 1 base, leaving 17 bases between the germline ends. Germline CDR1 is ENHRY and CDR2 is SYGVKD. The CDR3 length is 18 residues. CDR3 loop: CAISESTIWGSGTDTQYF. The CDR3 region has the DNA TGTGCCATCAGTGAGTCGACTATTTGGGGGAGCGGCACAGATACGCAGTATTTT.

The CDR3 loop is CASSVGEGYEQYF. In DNA, the CDR3 is TGTGCCAGCAGCGTAGGGGAGGGCTACGAGCAGTACTTC. The chain recombines TRBV9 with TRBJ2-7; 7 bases are a match to TRBD2. The V gene's germline CDR1 is SGDLS and CDR2 YYNGEE. This CDR3 is 13 amino acids long. V dropped 0 bases and J dropped 3; count of bases not matched to a gene: 0.

This chain links TRBV11-1 with TRBJ2-1; no reliable D call. CDR3 length: 14 residues. V lost 2 bases to trimming and J lost 10 bases, with 15 bases between them. Germline V gene sequence: CDR1 SGHAT, CDR2 FQDESV (reference sequence). CDR3 in DNA: TGTGCCAGCAGCTTAAGTCGTAACTGGCAAGAGCAGTTCTTC. Translated: CASSLSRNWQEQFF. Variable domain in full (rest from reference TRBV11-1 and TRBJ2-1): EAEVAQSPRYKITEKSQAVAFWCDPISGHATLYWYRQILGQGPELLVQFQDESVVDDSQLPKDRFSAERLKGVDSTLKIQPAELGDSAMYLCASSLSRNWQEQFFGPGTRLTVL.

This clonotype was observed many times. The rearrangement joins TRBV7-8 to TRBJ1-2; the D gene is possibly TRBD1 (6 bases). V was clipped by 3 bases and J by 1 base, with 12 bases between them. CDR1 is SGHVS, CDR2 FQNEAQ, per germline. The CDR3 is made up of 15 amino acids. In DNA, the CDR3 is TGTGCCAGCAGCTTGCGGGACACTCTTAACTATGGCTACACCTTC. It yields the protein CASSLRDTLNYGYTF. Full variable domain (outside the CDR3, taken from reference TRBV7-8 and TRBJ1-2): GAGVSQSPRYKVAKRGQDVALRCDPISGHVSLFWYQQALGQGPEFLTYFQNEAQLDKSGLPSDRFFAERPEGSVSTLKIQRTQQEDSAVYLCASSLRDTLNYGYTFGSGTRLTVV.

This clonotype was seen many times. V and J are TRBV2 and TRBJ2-7; D assignment may be TRBD1 or TRBD2 (5 bases each). V lost 6 bases to trimming and J lost 3 bases, with 9 bases between them. The CDR3 is 12 residues long. CDR1 and CDR2 from the germline V gene are SNHLY and FYNNEI. For the CDR3, the DNA is TGTGCCAGCAGGGGACGGATCTACGAGCAGTACTTC. The encoded protein is CASRGRIYEQYF.

Only a few counts were recorded for this clonotype. The chain carries TRBV2 and TRBJ2-3, with 7 bases that match TRBD2. The germline gives CDR1 SNHLY, CDR2 FYNNEI. The V segment lost 6 bases and the J segment 5 bases; nucleotides outside the gene matches: 8. The CDR3 loop spans 14 amino acids. The CDR3 spells CASRSGTTIDTQYF. In DNA form, the CDR3 reads TGTGCCAGCAGGTCCGGGACTACGATAGATACGCAGTATTTT.

This clonotype was observed a few times. The CDR3 reads CASSLIWRLADSYNEQFF. The DNA for the CDR3 is TGTGCCAGTAGTCTAATCTGGCGCCTGGCGGATTCCTACAATGAGCAGTTCTTC. The chain employs TRBV19 and TRBJ2-1; D uncertain. Germline loops: CDR1 LNHDA, CDR2 SQIVND (reference sequence). The CDR3 contains 18 residues. Deletions cut 5 bases from V and 1 base from J, with 21 bases between. Full variable domain (missing parts from reference TRBV19 and TRBJ2-1): DGGITQSPKYLFRKEGQNVTLSCEQNLNHDAMYWYRQDPGQGLRLIYYSQIVNDFQKGDIAEGYSVSREKKESFPLTVTSAQKNPTAFYLCASSLIWRLADSYNEQFFGPGTRLTVL.

This clonotype appeared many times. The chain couples TRBV4-1 to TRBJ2-7; tentatively, D is TRBD2 (6 bases). The CDR3 has 13 amino acids. Trimming took 3 bases from V and 0 from J, leaving 6 bases between them. The germline V gene encodes CDR1 MGHRA and CDR2 YSYEKL. CDR3 sequence: CASSQRGSYEQYF. Here the CDR3 DNA reads TGCGCCAGCAGCCAGCGGGGCTCCTACGAGCAGTACTTC.